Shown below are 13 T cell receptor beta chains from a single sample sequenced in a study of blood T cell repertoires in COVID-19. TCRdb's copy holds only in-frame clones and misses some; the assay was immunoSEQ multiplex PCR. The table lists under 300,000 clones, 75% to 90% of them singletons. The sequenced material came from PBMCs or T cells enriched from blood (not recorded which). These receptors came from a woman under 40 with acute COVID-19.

CDR3 loop: CASRRGQGGNQPQHF. The CDR3 coding sequence is TGTGCCAGCAGACGGGGACAGGGAGGCAATCAGCCCCAGCATTTT. This chain connects TRBV28 to TRBJ1-5, with TRBD1 matching over 9 bases. Germline V gene data show CDR1 as MDHEN and CDR2 as SYDVKM. The trim removed 6 bases at V and 2 bases at J, leaving 5 bases unmatched. There are 15 residues in the CDR3.

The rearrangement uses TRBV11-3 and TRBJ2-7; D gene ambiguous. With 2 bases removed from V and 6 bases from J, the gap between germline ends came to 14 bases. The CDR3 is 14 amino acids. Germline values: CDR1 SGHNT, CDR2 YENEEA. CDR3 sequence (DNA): TGTGCCAGCAGCTTATTGGCCCCTCCGGGCGAGCAGTACTTC. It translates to CASSLLAPPGEQYF. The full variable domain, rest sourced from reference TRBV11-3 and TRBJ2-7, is EAGVVQSPRYKIIEKKQPVAFWCNPISGHNTLYWYLQNLGQGPELLIRYENEEAVDDSQLPKDRFSAERLKGVDSTLKIQPAELGDSAVYLCASSLLAPPGEQYFGPGTRLTVT.

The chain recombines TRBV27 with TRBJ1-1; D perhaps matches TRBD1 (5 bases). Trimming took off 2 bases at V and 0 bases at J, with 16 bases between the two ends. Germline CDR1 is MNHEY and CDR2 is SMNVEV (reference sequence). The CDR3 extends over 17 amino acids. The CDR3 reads CASSLRQGGGMNTEAFF. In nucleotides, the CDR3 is TGTGCCAGCAGTTTACGCCAGGGCGGGGGGATGAACACTGAAGCTTTCTTT.

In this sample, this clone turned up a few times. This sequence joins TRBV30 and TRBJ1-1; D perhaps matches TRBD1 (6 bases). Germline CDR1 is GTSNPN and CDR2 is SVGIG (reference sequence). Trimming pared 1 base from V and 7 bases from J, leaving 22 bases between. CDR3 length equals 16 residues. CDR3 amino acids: CAWSELGWGGLGEAFF. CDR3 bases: TGTGCCTGGAGTGAATTGGGATGGGGGGGGCTTGGTGAAGCTTTCTTT.

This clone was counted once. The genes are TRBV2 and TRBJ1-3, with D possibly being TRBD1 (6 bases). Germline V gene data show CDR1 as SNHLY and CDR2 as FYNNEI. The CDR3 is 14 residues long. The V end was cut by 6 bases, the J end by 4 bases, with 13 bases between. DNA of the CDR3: TGTGCCAGCAGGATTACAGGGTTCGGAAACACCATATATTTT. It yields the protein CASRITGFGNTIYF.

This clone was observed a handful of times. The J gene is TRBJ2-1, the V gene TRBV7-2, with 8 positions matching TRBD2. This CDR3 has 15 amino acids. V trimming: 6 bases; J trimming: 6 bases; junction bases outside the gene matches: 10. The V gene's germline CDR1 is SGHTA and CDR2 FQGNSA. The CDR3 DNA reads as TGTGCCAGCAGTCCACCGGGACTAGTAAGCAATGAGCAGTTCTTC. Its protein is CASSPPGLVSNEQFF. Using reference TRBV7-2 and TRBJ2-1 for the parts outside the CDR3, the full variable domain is GAGVSQSPSNKVTEKGKDVELRCDPISGHTALYWYRQSLGQGLEFLIYFQGNSAPDKSGLPSDRFSAERTGGSVSTLTIQRTQQEDSAVYLCASSPPGLVSNEQFFGPGTRLTVL.

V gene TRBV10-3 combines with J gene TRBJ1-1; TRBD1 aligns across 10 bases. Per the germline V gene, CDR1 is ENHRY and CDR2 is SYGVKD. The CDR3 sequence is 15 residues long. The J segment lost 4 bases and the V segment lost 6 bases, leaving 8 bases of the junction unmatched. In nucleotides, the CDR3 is TGTGCCATCAGCATGACAGGGGGCTACAGCACTGAAGCTTTCTTT. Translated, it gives CAISMTGGYSTEAFF.

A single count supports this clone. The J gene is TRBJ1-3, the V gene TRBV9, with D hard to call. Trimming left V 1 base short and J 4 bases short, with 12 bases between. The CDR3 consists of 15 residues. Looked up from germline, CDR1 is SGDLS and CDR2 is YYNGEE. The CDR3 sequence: CASSVTPVTGNTIYF. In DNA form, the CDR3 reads TGTGCCAGCAGCGTAACCCCTGTCACAGGAAACACCATATATTTT.

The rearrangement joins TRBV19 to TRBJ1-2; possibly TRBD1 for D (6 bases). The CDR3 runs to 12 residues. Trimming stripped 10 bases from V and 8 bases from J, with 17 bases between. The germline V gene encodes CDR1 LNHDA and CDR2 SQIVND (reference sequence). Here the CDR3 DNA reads TGTGCCATTCCAATACAGGGTGGCGGCTACACCTTC. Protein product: CAIPIQGGGYTF.

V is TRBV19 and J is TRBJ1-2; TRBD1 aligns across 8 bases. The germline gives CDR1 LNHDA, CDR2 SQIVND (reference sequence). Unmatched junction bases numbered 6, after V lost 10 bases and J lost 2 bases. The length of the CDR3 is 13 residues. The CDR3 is CATERDRNYGYTF. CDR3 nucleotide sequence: TGTGCCACCGAGAGGGACAGGAACTATGGCTACACCTTC.

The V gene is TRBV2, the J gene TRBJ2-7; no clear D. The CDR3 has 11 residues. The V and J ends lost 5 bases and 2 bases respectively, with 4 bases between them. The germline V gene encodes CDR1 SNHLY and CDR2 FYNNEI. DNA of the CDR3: TGTGCCAGCAGTCCAACCTACGAGCAGTACTTC. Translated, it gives CASSPTYEQYF.

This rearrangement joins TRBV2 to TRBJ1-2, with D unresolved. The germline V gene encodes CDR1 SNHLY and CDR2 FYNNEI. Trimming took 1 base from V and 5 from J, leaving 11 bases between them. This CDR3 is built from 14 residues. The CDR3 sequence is CASSEDRNVYGYTF. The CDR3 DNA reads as TGTGCCAGCAGTGAAGACAGAAACGTTTATGGCTACACCTTC.

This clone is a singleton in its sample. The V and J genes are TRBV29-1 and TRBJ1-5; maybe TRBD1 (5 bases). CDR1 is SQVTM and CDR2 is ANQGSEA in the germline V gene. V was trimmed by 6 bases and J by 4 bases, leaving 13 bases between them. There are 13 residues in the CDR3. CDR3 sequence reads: CSVRVSSNQPQHF. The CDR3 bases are TGCAGCGTCAGGGTCTCCTCTAATCAGCCCCAGCATTTT.